This T cell receptor (beta chain) emerged from a study of early T cells in non-severe SARS-CoV-2 infection. Overall study: Sequencing input comprised bulk RNA from unsorted whole blood; chain pairing was not available. Study observations and caveats: Reliance on VDJdb matching favored anti-spike CD8 responses; private and CD4 specificities were missed.

Tagging with unique molecular identifiers was applied to individual cDNA molecules. Using its own MiXCR run on the 5' RACE reads, TCRdb lists one record per CDR3 protein. The sample carries roughly 93,000 distinct CDR3 sequences, 9.5% to 12% recorded once. V was clipped by 1 base and J by 4 bases, with 11 bases between them. The CDR3 consists of 15 residues. Germline CDR1 SGHNT, CDR2 YYREEE (reference sequence). There are many counts of this clonotype. Its antigen is currently unknown. The chain carries TRBV5-4 and TRBJ2-2, with a possible D match to TRBD2 (7 bases). This sequence originates from an adult who was a healthcare worker with PCR-confirmed SARS-CoV-2 infection or an uninfected control (not recorded which). Specimen: whole blood. The CDR3 nucleotides are TGTGCCAGCAGCTTGATGGGAGGGGGCACCGGGGAGCTGTTTTTT. Its translation: CASSLMGGGTGELFF.